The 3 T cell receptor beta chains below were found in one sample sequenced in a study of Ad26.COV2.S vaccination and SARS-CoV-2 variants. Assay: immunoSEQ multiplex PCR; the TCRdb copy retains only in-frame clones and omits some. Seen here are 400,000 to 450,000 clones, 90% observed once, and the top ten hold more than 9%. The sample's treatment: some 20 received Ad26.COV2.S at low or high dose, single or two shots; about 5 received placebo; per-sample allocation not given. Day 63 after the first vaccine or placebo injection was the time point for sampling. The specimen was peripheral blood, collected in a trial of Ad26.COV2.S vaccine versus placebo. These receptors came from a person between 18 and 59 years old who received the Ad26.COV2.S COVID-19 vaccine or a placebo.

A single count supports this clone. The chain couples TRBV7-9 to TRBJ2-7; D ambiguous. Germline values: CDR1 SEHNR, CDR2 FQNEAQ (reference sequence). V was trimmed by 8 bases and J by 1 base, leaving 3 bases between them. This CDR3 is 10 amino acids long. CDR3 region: CASGSYEQYF. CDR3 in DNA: TGTGCCAGCGGGTCCTACGAGCAGTACTTC.

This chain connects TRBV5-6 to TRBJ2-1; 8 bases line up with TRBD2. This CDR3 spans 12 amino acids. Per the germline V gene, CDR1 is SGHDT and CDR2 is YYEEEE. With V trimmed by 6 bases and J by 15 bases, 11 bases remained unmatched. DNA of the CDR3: TGTGCCAGCACCACGGGGGGGCTATGGTGGTTCTTC. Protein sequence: CASTTGGLWWFF.

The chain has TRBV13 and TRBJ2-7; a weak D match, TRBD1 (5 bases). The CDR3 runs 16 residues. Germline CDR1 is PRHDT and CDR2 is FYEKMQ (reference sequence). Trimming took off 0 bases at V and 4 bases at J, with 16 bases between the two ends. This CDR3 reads CASSLGAGSFGYEQYF. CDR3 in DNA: TGTGCCAGCAGCTTAGGAGCAGGGTCATTCGGGTACGAGCAGTACTTC.